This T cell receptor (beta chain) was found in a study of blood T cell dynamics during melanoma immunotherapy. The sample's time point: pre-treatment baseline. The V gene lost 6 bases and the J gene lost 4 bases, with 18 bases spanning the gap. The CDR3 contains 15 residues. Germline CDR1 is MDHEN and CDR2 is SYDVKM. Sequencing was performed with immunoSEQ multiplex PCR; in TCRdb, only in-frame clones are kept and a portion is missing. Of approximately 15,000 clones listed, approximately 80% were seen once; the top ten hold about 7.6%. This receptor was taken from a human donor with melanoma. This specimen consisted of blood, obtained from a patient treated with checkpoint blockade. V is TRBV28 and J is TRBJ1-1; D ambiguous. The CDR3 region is CASSPRGLVGTEAFF. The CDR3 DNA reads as TGTGCCAGCAGCCCGCGGGGATTGGTGGGCACTGAAGCTTTCTTT.